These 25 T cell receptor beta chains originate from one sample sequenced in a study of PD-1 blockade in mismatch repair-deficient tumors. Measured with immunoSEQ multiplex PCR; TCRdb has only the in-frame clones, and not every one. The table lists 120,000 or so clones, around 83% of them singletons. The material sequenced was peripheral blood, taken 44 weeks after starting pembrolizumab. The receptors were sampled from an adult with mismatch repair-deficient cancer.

The CDR3: CASSPWGSYNEQFF. The CDR3 DNA reads TGTGCCAGCAGCCCCTGGGGCTCCTACAATGAGCAGTTCTTC. The chain carries TRBV14 and TRBJ2-1; D is ambiguous. V was clipped by 4 bases and J by 0 bases, with 7 bases between them. CDR3 size: 14 residues. In germline, CDR1 is SGHDN, CDR2 FVKESK.

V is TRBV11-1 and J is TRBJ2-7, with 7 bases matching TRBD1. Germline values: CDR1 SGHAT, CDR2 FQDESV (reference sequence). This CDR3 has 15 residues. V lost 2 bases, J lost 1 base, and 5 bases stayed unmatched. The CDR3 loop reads CASSLPRDSSYEQYF. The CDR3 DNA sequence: TGTGCCAGCAGCTTACCCCGGGACAGTTCCTACGAGCAGTACTTC.

CDR3 sequence: CASSLLPTENTDTQYF. In nucleotides, the CDR3 is TGTGCCAGCAGTTTACTGCCGACAGAGAACACAGATACGCAGTATTTT. V is TRBV6-6 and J is TRBJ2-3, with a possible D match to TRBD1 (5 bases). Germline assignment: CDR1 MNHNY and CDR2 SVGAGI (reference sequence). V lost 4 bases to trimming and J lost 2 bases, with 16 bases between them. This CDR3 is built from 16 residues.

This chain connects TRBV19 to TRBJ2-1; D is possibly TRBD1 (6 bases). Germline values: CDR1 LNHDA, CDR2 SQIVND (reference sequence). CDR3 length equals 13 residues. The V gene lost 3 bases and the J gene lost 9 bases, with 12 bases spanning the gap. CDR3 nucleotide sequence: TGTGCCAGTAGTATTCAGCAAGGGGGTGAGCAGTTCTTC. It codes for CASSIQQGGEQFF.

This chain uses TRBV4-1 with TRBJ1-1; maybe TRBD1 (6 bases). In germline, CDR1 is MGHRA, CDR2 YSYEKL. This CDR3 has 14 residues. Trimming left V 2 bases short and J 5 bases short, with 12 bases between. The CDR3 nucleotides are TGCGCCAGCAGCCAATCCGGACAGCTTACTGAAGCTTTCTTT. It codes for CASSQSGQLTEAFF.

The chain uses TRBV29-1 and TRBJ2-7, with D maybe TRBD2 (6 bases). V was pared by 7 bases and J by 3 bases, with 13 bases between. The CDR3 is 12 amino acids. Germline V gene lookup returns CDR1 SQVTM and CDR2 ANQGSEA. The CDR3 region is CSARTGDYEQYF. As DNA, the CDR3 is TGCAGCGCAAGGACGGGGGACTACGAGCAGTACTTC.

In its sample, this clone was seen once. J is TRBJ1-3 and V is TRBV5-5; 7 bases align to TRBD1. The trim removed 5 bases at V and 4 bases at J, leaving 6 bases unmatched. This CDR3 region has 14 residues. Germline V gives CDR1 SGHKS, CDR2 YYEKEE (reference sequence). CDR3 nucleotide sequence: TGTGCCAGCAGAACGACAGGGTCCGGAAACACCATATATTTT. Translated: CASRTTGSGNTIYF.

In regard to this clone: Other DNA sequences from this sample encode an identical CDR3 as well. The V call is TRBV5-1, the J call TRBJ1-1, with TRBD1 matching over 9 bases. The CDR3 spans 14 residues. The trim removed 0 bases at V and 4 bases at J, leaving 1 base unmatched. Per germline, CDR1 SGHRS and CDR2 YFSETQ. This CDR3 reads CASSLGGQGTEAFF. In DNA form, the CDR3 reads TGCGCCAGCAGCTTGGGGGGACAGGGCACTGAAGCTTTCTTT.

The chain's CDR3 is CASISPRGRGYTF. The CDR3 region has the DNA TGTGCCAGCATCTCCCCTAGGGGGAGAGGCTACACCTTC. The chain employs TRBV28 and TRBJ1-2; tentative D call: TRBD1 (6 bases). The length of the CDR3 is 13 residues. Germline V gives CDR1 MDHEN, CDR2 SYDVKM. Between the trimmed V and J ends, which lost 7 bases and 8 bases, there was a span of 17 bases.

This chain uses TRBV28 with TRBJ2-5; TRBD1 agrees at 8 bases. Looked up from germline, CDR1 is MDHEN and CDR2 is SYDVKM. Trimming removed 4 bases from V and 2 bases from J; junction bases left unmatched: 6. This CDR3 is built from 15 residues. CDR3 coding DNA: TGTGCCAGCAGTTCCGGACAGGGCCATCAAGAGACCCAGTACTTC. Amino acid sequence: CASSSGQGHQETQYF.

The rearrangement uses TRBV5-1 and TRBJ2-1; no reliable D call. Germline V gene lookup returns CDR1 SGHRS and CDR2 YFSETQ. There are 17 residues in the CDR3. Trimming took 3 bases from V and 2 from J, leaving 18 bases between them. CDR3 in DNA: TGCGCCAGCAGCTCGATCCTATTATTCACTACCTACAATGAGCAGTTCTTC. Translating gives CASSSILLFTTYNEQFF.

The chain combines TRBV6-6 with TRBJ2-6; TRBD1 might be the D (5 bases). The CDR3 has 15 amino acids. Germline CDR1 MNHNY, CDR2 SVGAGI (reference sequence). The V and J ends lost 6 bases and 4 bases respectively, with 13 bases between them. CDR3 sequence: CASRQGVDGANVLTF. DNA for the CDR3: TGTGCCAGCAGACAAGGGGTGGACGGGGCCAACGTCCTGACTTTC.

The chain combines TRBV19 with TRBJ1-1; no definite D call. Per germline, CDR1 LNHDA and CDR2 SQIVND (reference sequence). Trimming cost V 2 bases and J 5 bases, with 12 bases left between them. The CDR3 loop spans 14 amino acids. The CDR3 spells CASSIPGAGTEAFF. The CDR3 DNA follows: TGTGCCAGTAGTATACCGGGCGCGGGGACTGAAGCTTTCTTT.

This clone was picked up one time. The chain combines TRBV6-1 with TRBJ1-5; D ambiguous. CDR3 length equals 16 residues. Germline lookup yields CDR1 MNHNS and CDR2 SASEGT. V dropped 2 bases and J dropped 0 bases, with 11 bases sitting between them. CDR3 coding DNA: TGTGCCAGCAGTGAAATATGGGGATATAGCAATCAGCCCCAGCATTTT. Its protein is CASSEIWGYSNQPQHF.

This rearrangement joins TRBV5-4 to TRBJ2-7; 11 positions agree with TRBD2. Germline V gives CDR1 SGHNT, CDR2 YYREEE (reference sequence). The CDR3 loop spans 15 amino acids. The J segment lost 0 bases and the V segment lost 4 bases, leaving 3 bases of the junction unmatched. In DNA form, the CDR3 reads TGTGCCAGCAGCGGGGGACTAGCGGACTCCTACGAGCAGTACTTC. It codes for CASSGGLADSYEQYF.

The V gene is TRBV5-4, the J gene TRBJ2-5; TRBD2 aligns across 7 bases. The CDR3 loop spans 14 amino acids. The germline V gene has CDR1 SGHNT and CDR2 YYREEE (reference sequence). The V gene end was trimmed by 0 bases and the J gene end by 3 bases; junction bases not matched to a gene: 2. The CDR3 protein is CASSLGGGEETQYF. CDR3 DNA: TGTGCCAGCAGCTTGGGGGGAGGGGAAGAGACCCAGTACTTC.

CDR3 in amino acids: CASSDRGVLEQFF. CDR3 bases: TGTGCCAGTAGTGACAGGGGGGTCCTTGAGCAGTTCTTC. The chain has TRBV19 and TRBJ2-1, with 9 bases lining up with TRBD1. Germline CDR1 is LNHDA and CDR2 is SQIVND (reference sequence). V trimming: 5 bases; J trimming: 9 bases; junction bases outside the gene matches: 5. CDR3 length equals 13 residues. Based on the CDR3 plus reference TRBV19 and TRBJ2-1, the full variable domain is DGGITQSPKYLFRKEGQNVTLSCEQNLNHDAMYWYRQDPGQGLRLIYYSQIVNDFQKGDIAEGYSVSREKKESFPLTVTSAQKNPTAFYLCASSDRGVLEQFFGPGTRLTVL.

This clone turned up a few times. The CDR3 nucleotides read TGTGCCACCAGCAGAGATCAAGGCTGGGGTCAGCCCCAGCATTTT. It translates to CATSRDQGWGQPQHF. This chain joins TRBV15 and TRBJ1-5; D is uncertain. Trimming cost V 0 bases and J 6 bases, with 12 bases left between them. CDR1 is LNHNV and CDR2 is YYDKDF in the germline V gene (reference sequence). The CDR3 consists of 15 residues.

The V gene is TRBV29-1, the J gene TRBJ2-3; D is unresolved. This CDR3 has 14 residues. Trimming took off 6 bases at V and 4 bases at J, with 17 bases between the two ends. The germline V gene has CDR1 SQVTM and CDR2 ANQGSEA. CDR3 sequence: CSVPGSSGSDTQYF. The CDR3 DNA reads TGCAGCGTGCCGGGCTCCTCTGGGTCAGATACGCAGTATTTT.

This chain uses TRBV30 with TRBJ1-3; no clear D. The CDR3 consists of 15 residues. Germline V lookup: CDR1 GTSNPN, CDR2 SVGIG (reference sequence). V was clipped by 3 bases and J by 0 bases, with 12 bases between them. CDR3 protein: CAWSADGISGNTIYF. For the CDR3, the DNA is TGTGCCTGGAGCGCCGACGGAATCTCTGGAAACACCATATATTTT.

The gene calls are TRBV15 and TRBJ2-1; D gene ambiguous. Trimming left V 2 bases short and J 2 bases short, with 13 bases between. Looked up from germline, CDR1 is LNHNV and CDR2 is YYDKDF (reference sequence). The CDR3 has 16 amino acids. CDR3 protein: CATSRPPGLAYNEQFF. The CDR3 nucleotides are TGTGCCACCAGCAGACCCCCTGGCCTTGCCTACAATGAGCAGTTCTTC.

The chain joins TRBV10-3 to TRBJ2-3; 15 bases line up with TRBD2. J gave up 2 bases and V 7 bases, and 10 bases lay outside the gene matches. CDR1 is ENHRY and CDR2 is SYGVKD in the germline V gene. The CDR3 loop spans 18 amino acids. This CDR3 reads CAIMRTSGRASVTDTQYF. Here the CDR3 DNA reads TGTGCCATCATGCGGACTAGCGGGAGGGCCTCGGTCACAGATACGCAGTATTTT.

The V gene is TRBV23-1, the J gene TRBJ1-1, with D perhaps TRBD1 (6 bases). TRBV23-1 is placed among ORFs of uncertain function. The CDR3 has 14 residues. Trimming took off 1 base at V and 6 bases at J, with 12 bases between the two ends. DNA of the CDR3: TGCGCCAGCAGTCAATACAGGGACTGGTCTGAAGCTTTCTTT. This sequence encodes CASSQYRDWSEAFF.

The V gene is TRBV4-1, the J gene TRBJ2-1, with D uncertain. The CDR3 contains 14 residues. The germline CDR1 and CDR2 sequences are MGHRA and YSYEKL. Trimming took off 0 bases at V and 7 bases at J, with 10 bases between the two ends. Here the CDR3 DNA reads TGCGCCAGCAGCCAAGAAGGATCGGGTAATGAGCAGTTCTTC. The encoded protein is CASSQEGSGNEQFF.

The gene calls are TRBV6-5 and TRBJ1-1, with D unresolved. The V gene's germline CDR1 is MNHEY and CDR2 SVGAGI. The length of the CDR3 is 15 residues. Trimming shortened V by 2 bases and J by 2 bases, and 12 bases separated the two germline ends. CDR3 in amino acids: CASSYTSGSNTEAFF. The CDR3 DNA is TGTGCCAGCAGTTACACCTCAGGTTCTAACACTGAAGCTTTCTTT.